One sample yielded the 21 T cell receptor beta chains listed below, sequenced in a study of healthy donors' naive CD4 and CD8 T cells (dated by TCRdb to between 2014 and 2016). TCRdb records 454 GS FLX Titanium as the sequencer. TCR libraries were built from approximately 540 ng of total RNA with a previously published linear amplification protocol. TCRdb reprocessing: public reads trimmed at Q25 with fastp, clones called with MiXCR, in-frame beta chains kept. Identical CDR3 protein sequences are pooled into one entry, listed with their most common genes and DNA. Within this sample are around 200,000 distinct CDR3 sequences, with around 70% of them counted one time only. The ten top clones hold about 2.1% of the sample. Sample: naive CD4+ and CD8+ T cells sorted from blood, pooled from several donors. The cell subset or site label here, explained by the study, means: FACS-sorted naive CD4+ (CD45RO-CD45RA+) and naive CD8+ (CD45RA+CD27bright) T cells. The receptors derive from a pool of human donors in good health; the sample pools cells from several healthy donors.

This chain uses TRBV11-2 with TRBJ2-7, with 8 bases aligning to TRBD1. V trimming: 7 bases; J trimming: 6 bases; junction bases outside the gene matches: 17. The CDR3 contains 16 residues. Germline V gives CDR1 SGHAT, CDR2 FQNNGV. In nucleotides, the CDR3 is TGTGCCAGCACCAACACCCCAGGGGGCGTTGTTCGCGAGCAGTACTTC. It is translated as CASTNTPGGVVREQYF.

V usage is TRBV7-8 and J usage is TRBJ1-5; 8 positions agree with TRBD1. V shed 3 bases and J 5 bases; nucleotides not matched to a gene: 12. This CDR3 has 17 residues. Per the germline V gene, CDR1 is SGHVS and CDR2 is FQNEAQ. The CDR3 region has the DNA TGTGCCAGCAGCTTCGGCCAGTTTGGGACAGGCCATCAGCCCCAGCATTTT. Protein product: CASSFGQFGTGHQPQHF.

V gene TRBV11-2 combines with J gene TRBJ2-3; 13 bases are a match to TRBD2. The ends lost 5 bases at V and 4 bases at J; junction bases unmatched: 12. Germline V lookup: CDR1 SGHAT, CDR2 FQNNGV. The CDR3 contains 18 residues. CDR3 sequence: CASSLHAGTSGAPDTQYF. In nucleotides, the CDR3 is TGTGCCAGCAGCCTTCACGCCGGGACTAGCGGGGCCCCAGATACGCAGTATTTT.

The chain joins TRBV6-5 to TRBJ2-5; tentative D call: TRBD1 (6 bases). Germline CDR1 reads MNHEY; CDR2 reads SVGAGI. V shed 6 bases and J shed 5 bases, with 16 bases lying between them. CDR3 length: 14 residues. DNA of the CDR3: TGTGCCAGCAGAGATACAGGGAGAGAGGAGACCCAGTACTTC. Translated, it gives CASRDTGREETQYF.

The chain links TRBV29-1 to TRBJ2-2; 7 nucleotides align to TRBD1. This CDR3 contains 15 residues. With 3 bases clipped from V and 5 bases from J, the junction kept 9 bases outside the gene matches. Looked up from germline, CDR1 is SQVTM and CDR2 is ANQGSEA. CDR3 sequence reads: CSVEDTGARTGELFF. The CDR3 nucleotides are TGCAGCGTTGAGGATACAGGGGCTCGGACCGGGGAGCTGTTTTTT.

This sequence joins TRBV30 and TRBJ2-7; 9 bases are a match to TRBD2. The V gene's germline CDR1 is GTSNPN and CDR2 SVGIG (reference sequence). V trimming: 0 bases; J trimming: 7 bases; junction bases outside the gene matches: 13. The CDR3 consists of 16 residues. CDR3 coding DNA: TGTGCCTGGAGTGTACGGGGGCTAGCGGGGACTGGGGAGCAGTACTTC. Its translation: CAWSVRGLAGTGEQYF.

V and J are TRBV19 and TRBJ2-1, with 8 bases matching TRBD2. The germline gives CDR1 LNHDA, CDR2 SQIVND (reference sequence). The CDR3 has 15 residues. The V and J ends lost 10 bases and 7 bases, in that order; junction bases with no gene match: 15. The CDR3 loop is CAKDIAGRVWNEQFF. CDR3 DNA sequence: TGTGCCAAGGATATAGCGGGACGAGTGTGGAATGAGCAGTTCTTC.

The gene calls are TRBV24-1 and TRBJ2-1; 7 positions match TRBD2. This CDR3 spans 14 amino acids. The J segment lost 0 bases and the V segment lost 8 bases, leaving 3 bases of the junction unmatched. The germline CDR1 and CDR2 sequences are KGHDR and SFDVKD. CDR3 DNA: TGTGCCACCATCGGGGGGAACTCCTACAATGAGCAGTTCTTC. This translates into CATIGGNSYNEQFF.

In its sample, this clonotype was seen a few times. The chain's CDR3 is CSVDLAGEQETQYF. The CDR3 DNA reads as TGCAGCGTTGATCTAGCGGGAGAACAAGAGACCCAGTACTTC. The rearrangement joins TRBV29-1 to TRBJ2-5; TRBD2 matches at 10 bases. Trimming removed 3 bases from V and 2 bases from J; junction bases left unmatched: 3. This CDR3 region has 14 residues. The germline CDR1 and CDR2 sequences are SQVTM and ANQGSEA.

This clonotype was observed a handful of times. The J gene is TRBJ2-7, the V gene TRBV13; tentatively, D is TRBD2 (5 bases). This CDR3 is built from 13 residues. Germline V lookup: CDR1 PRHDT, CDR2 FYEKMQ (reference sequence). V lost 1 base to trimming and J lost 5 bases, with 9 bases between them. Here the CDR3 reads CASSLAEVHEQYF. In nucleotides, the CDR3 is TGTGCCAGCAGCTTAGCGGAGGTCCACGAGCAGTACTTC. The full variable domain, in which reference TRBV13 and TRBJ2-7 provide the parts outside the CDR3, is AAGVIQSPRHLIKEKRETATLKCYPIPRHDTVYWYQQGPGQDPQFLISFYEKMQSDKGSIPDRFSAQQFSDYHSELNMSSLELGDSALYFCASSLAEVHEQYFGPGTRLTVT.

The genes are TRBV5-4 and TRBJ2-2; 7 nucleotides align to TRBD1. CDR1 and CDR2 (germline): SGHNT, YYREEE (reference sequence). V shed 4 bases, J shed 4 bases, and the junction held 7 bases outside the gene matches. The CDR3 runs 15 residues. CDR3 DNA: TGTGCCAGCAGCCTCAGGGACAGACCCACCGGGGAGCTGTTTTTT. Its translation is CASSLRDRPTGELFF.

This chain connects TRBV29-1 to TRBJ2-7; TRBD2 matches 14 bases. CDR1 and CDR2 from the germline V gene are SQVTM and ANQGSEA. The CDR3 extends over 15 amino acids. The J segment lost 5 bases and the V segment lost 4 bases, leaving 7 bases of the junction unmatched. The CDR3 nucleotides read TGCAGCGTTGGCGGACTAGCGGGAGGCGGCCACGAGCAGTACTTC. Its translation: CSVGGLAGGGHEQYF.

A single count supports this clonotype. The chain is built from TRBV5-4 and TRBJ2-5, with no clear D. CDR3 length: 14 amino acids. Per the germline V gene, CDR1 is SGHNT and CDR2 is YYREEE (reference sequence). Trimming stripped 0 bases from V and 5 bases from J, with 11 bases between. The CDR3 nucleotides read TGTGCCAGCAGCTTGGATCTCTCCGATGAGACCCAGTACTTC. Protein sequence: CASSLDLSDETQYF.

J is TRBJ2-7 and V is TRBV6-5; the D gene is possibly TRBD1 (5 bases). The CDR3 extends over 16 amino acids. Per the germline V gene, CDR1 is MNHEY and CDR2 is SVGAGI. V was pared by 5 bases and J by 7 bases, with 24 bases between. In DNA form, the CDR3 reads TGTGCCAGCAGTCTCACCGGCCAGGGAAGCTACTATGAGCAGTACTTC. Amino acids: CASSLTGQGSYYEQYF.

V gene TRBV12-3 or TRBV12-4 combines with J gene TRBJ2-5, with TRBD2 as a possible D gene (5 bases). This CDR3 has 13 amino acids. V lost 9 bases and J lost 3, with 14 bases in between. CDR3 DNA: TGTGCCAGTATGCTACTAGAGGAAGAGACCCAGTACTTC. Translated: CASMLLEEETQYF.

This chain links TRBV6-5 with TRBJ2-1; D is uncertain. Germline V gene data show CDR1 as MNHEY and CDR2 as SVGAGI. The CDR3 length is 12 residues. The V and J ends lost 5 bases and 5 bases respectively, with 7 bases between them. DNA for the CDR3: TGTGCCAGCAGTAACCGGGACAATGAGCAGTTCTTC. This sequence encodes CASSNRDNEQFF.

The chain couples TRBV7-9 to TRBJ1-1; D ambiguous. Germline V lookup: CDR1 SEHNR, CDR2 FQNEAQ (reference sequence). V lost 8 bases, J lost 1 base, and 11 bases lay in between. This CDR3 has 13 residues. The chain's CDR3 is CASDPQENTEAFF. CDR3 coding DNA: TGTGCCAGCGACCCTCAGGAGAACACTGAAGCTTTCTTT.

The J gene is TRBJ2-1, the V gene TRBV29-1, with 7 bases fitting TRBD2. CDR1 is SQVTM and CDR2 is ANQGSEA in the germline V gene. The CDR3 covers 15 residues. Trimming took 3 bases from V and 1 from J; bases not matched to a gene: 6. CDR3 in amino acids: CSVDASGGSYNEQFF. The DNA of the CDR3 is TGCAGCGTTGACGCTAGCGGTGGTTCCTACAATGAGCAGTTCTTC.

The chain has TRBV6-2 or TRBV6-3 and TRBJ1-5; D is unclear. The CDR3 has 11 amino acids. Trimming stripped 6 bases from V and 4 bases from J, with 4 bases between. The germline V gene encodes CDR1 MNHEY and CDR2 SVGEGT. The CDR3 region has the DNA TGTGCCAGCAGATCTAATCAGCCCCAGCATTTT. It is translated as CASRSNQPQHF.

Turning to this clonotype: A junction boundary mismatches the germline segment, possibly from a read error. The chain couples TRBV6-2 or TRBV6-3 to TRBJ2-2; D may be TRBD1 (6 bases). The CDR3 spans 16 residues. The germline gives CDR1 MNHEY, CDR2 SVGEGT. CDR3 nucleotides: TGTGCCAGCAGAGGAACAGGGCTGAGGAACACCGAGGAGCTGTTTTTT. Translated, it gives CASRGTGLRNTEELFF.

This clonotype was detected only a few times. The chain links TRBV19 to TRBJ1-5, with no clear D. V dropped 6 bases and J dropped 3 bases, with 12 bases sitting between them. CDR3 length: 14 amino acids. CDR1 is LNHDA and CDR2 is SQIVND in the germline V gene (reference sequence). The CDR3 DNA sequence: TGTGCCAGTAGCCTACCGGGCCCCAATCAGCCCCAGCATTTT. It codes for CASSLPGPNQPQHF.